The next 32 T cell receptor beta chains were all read from a single sample in a study of T-cell reconstitution after alpha-beta-depleted transplantation in children (dated by TCRdb to the mid-2010s). The protocol used for the library was PCR. These reads were obtained on an Illumina HiSeq 2500. Molecular barcoding was employed in the preparation of TCR libraries, with unique molecular identifiers being used to normalize TCRbeta repertoire quantification. TCRdb took the public reads, trimmed them with fastp at Q25, ran MiXCR for clone calling and kept in-frame beta chains. Each entry merges the rows of one CDR3 protein and shows their most common DNA and genes. The sample table records about 58,000 distinct CDR3 sequences; 44% of these occur just once. 98% of the sample goes to the ten largest clones. The treatment or condition label on this specimen signifies: allogeneic hematopoietic cell transplantation with graft depleted of TCRalphabeta T cells and CD19 B cells.

Sequencing was performed on PBMCs, mostly from graft donor cells, taken 360 days after TCRalphabeta/CD19-depleted stem cell transplant. The receptor source for this set is a male patient younger than 18 who had a stem cell transplant for acute lymphoblastic leukemia, so the T cells may come from the graft donor.

J is TRBJ2-3 and V is TRBV28, with 8 bases fitting TRBD1. The CDR3 covers 16 residues. Germline CDR1 reads MDHEN; CDR2 reads SYDVKM. Trimming cost V 0 bases and J 0 bases; bases outside gene matches: 2. The CDR3 DNA sequence: TGTGCCAGCAGTTTATGGGGGACAGGTAGCACAGATACGCAGTATTTT. Translating it yields CASSLWGTGSTDTQYF.

The rearrangement uses TRBV29-1 and TRBJ2-7; 7 bases match TRBD2. V gave up 6 bases and J gave up 1 base; unmatched junction bases: 6. The CDR3 totals 13 residues. CDR1 SQVTM and CDR2 ANQGSEA come from the germline V gene. Here the CDR3 reads CSVRGLISYEQYF. In nucleotides, the CDR3 is TGCAGCGTGCGGGGACTAATATCCTACGAGCAGTACTTC.

This clonotype was seen a few times. The V and J genes are TRBV5-6 and TRBJ2-1; D may be TRBD2 (6 bases). The CDR3 runs 14 residues. CDR1 SGHDT and CDR2 YYEEEE come from the germline V gene. V shed 4 bases and J shed 6 bases, with 14 bases lying between them. CDR3 bases: TGTGCCAGCAGCCCGGGACTGGGCCCCAATGAGCAGTTCTTC. Its protein is CASSPGLGPNEQFF.

The sample holds a few counts of this clonotype. The genes are TRBV28 and TRBJ2-3, with a weak D call TRBD2 (6 bases). CDR3 length equals 15 residues. The germline V gene encodes CDR1 MDHEN and CDR2 SYDVKM. V was shortened by 8 bases and J by 4 bases, with 19 bases between the two germline ends. CDR3 coding DNA: TGTGCCAGCTCCTTAGTCCCCGGGAGTTCAGATACGCAGTATTTT. Translating it yields CASSLVPGSSDTQYF.

This clonotype was found many times. The genes are TRBV5-1 and TRBJ2-1; tentatively, D is TRBD1 (6 bases). Trimming removed 0 bases at V and 4 bases at J, with 11 bases between. Germline assignment: CDR1 SGHRS and CDR2 YFSETQ. The length of the CDR3 is 15 residues. CDR3 DNA sequence: TGCGCCAGCAGCTTGGAGCAGGGGCTTTACAATGAGCAGTTCTTC. Translated: CASSLEQGLYNEQFF.

This chain joins TRBV6-2 or TRBV6-3 and TRBJ2-5; possible D gene TRBD2, 6 bases. The CDR3 is 11 amino acids. From germline, CDR1 is MNHEY and CDR2 SVGEGT. With 8 bases removed from V and 5 bases from J, the gap between germline ends came to 9 bases. The CDR3 spells CASGLTETQYF. The DNA for the CDR3 is TGTGCCAGCGGACTAACGGAGACCCAGTACTTC.

The V call is TRBV21-1, the J call TRBJ2-6; the table's D call of TRBD1 was not tested on the DNA. TRBV21-1 corresponds to a pseudogene. The CDR3 loop spans 16 amino acids. Here the CDR3 reads CASTQGGDSGANVLTF. CDR3 DNA: TGTGCCAGCACACAGGGGGGAGACTCTGGGGCCAACGTCCTGACTTTC.

This clonotype was observed a handful of times. A read error is likely, as this CDR3 ends without the conserved phenylalanine or tryptophan. The chain has TRBV7-9 and TRBJ2-6, with D possibly TRBD1 on 5 matching bases. The length of the CDR3 is 15 residues. Germline CDR1 reads SEHNR; CDR2 reads FQNEAQ (reference sequence). Deletions cut 3 bases from V and 4 bases from J, with 10 bases between. The CDR3 loop is CASSFRVAGANVLTL. The CDR3 nucleotides are TGTGCCAGCAGCTTCAGGGTAGCCGGGGCCAACGTCCTGACTTTG.

The rearrangement joins TRBV9 to TRBJ1-4; D remains ambiguous. This CDR3 is 14 amino acids long. V was clipped by 0 bases and J by 8 bases, with 11 bases between them. Germline V gene lookup returns CDR1 SGDLS and CDR2 YYNGEE. The DNA of the CDR3 is TGTGCCAGCAGCGTAGGTGATAGGAACGAAAAACTGTTTTTT. Protein product: CASSVGDRNEKLFF.

The chain joins TRBV20-1 to TRBJ2-7; 7 nucleotides line up with TRBD1. The V segment lost 6 bases and the J segment 3 bases; nucleotides outside the gene matches: 5. The CDR3 totals 12 residues. The germline V gene has CDR1 DFQATT and CDR2 SNEGSKA (reference sequence). The CDR3 DNA is TGCAGTGCCCCAGACAGGGTCTACGAGCAGTACTTC. Encoded protein: CSAPDRVYEQYF.

This chain connects TRBV20-1 to TRBJ2-6; no reliable D call. The germline V gene encodes CDR1 DFQATT and CDR2 SNEGSKA (reference sequence). With 5 bases removed from V and 12 bases from J, the gap between germline ends came to 11 bases. The CDR3 sequence is 11 residues long. The CDR3 here is CSAGDGVVLTF. The CDR3 DNA sequence: TGCAGTGCTGGCGATGGAGTCGTCCTGACTTTC.

The chain recombines TRBV7-8 with TRBJ1-1, with D possibly TRBD1 on 6 matching bases. The V end lost 1 base, the J end lost 0 bases, and 12 bases lay between the germline ends. Germline V CDR1 and CDR2: SGHVS, FQNEAQ. CDR3 length: 16 amino acids. CDR3 nucleotides: TGTGCCAGCAGCTTAGTGGGGGGGGCAGTGAACACTGAAGCTTTCTTT. Translation gives CASSLVGGAVNTEAFF.

This clonotype was recorded a few times. The V call is TRBV12-3 or TRBV12-4, the J call TRBJ2-3; 14 nucleotides line up with TRBD2. V dropped 5 bases and J dropped 6; count of bases not matched to a gene: 13. The CDR3 spans 18 residues. The CDR3 DNA sequence: TGTGCCAGCAGTCCCCGCCCCGGGACTAGCGGGAGAGTCGATACGCAGTATTTT. Protein: CASSPRPGTSGRVDTQYF.

The rearrangement joins TRBV29-1 to TRBJ2-3, with TRBD2 identical over 8 bases. Germline CDR1 SQVTM, CDR2 ANQGSEA. The CDR3 is 14 residues long. V was pared by 6 bases and J by 2 bases, with 7 bases of the junction left unmatched. The chain's CDR3 is CSVPTGGVTDTQYF. Here the CDR3 DNA reads TGCAGCGTCCCGACGGGAGGGGTCACAGATACGCAGTATTTT.

The gene calls are TRBV18 and TRBJ2-3; possibly TRBD2 for D (6 bases). Germline-derived CDR1 and CDR2 are KGHSH and LQKENI. Trimming cost V 6 bases and J 2 bases, with 6 bases left between them. The CDR3 is 12 amino acids. This CDR3 is CASSDYTDTQYF. CDR3 DNA: TGTGCCAGCTCGGACTACACAGATACGCAGTATTTT.

This clonotype occurred a few times. This rearrangement joins TRBV12-3 or TRBV12-4 to TRBJ2-2; the D is unclear. The CDR3 covers 15 residues. The V end lost 3 bases, the J end lost 1 base, and 9 bases lay between the germline ends. The CDR3 DNA reads TGTGCCAGCAGTTTTTTTGGTGTGAACACCGGGGAGCTGTTTTTT. This sequence encodes CASSFFGVNTGELFF.

This clonotype was counted between two and nine times. The V and J genes are TRBV27 and TRBJ2-5; D unresolved. Trimming removed 2 bases at V and 3 bases at J, with 19 bases between. Per germline, CDR1 MNHEY and CDR2 SMNVEV (reference sequence). This CDR3 spans 17 amino acids. DNA for the CDR3: TGTGCCAGCAGTTTACGCGCCCGGCCGAGGATCGAAGAGACCCAGTACTTC. This gives the protein CASSLRARPRIEETQYF.

There are a few counts of this clonotype. V usage is TRBV12-3 or TRBV12-4 and J usage is TRBJ2-3, with TRBD1 identical over 12 bases. The length of the CDR3 is 19 residues. Germline trimming cut 5 bases from V and 0 bases from J; bases unmatched to any gene: 12. CDR3 region: CASSLLYRDRGPSTDTQYF. The CDR3, as DNA: TGTGCCAGCAGTCTTCTCTATCGGGACAGGGGGCCGAGCACAGATACGCAGTATTTT.

The chain recombines TRBV12-3 or TRBV12-4 with TRBJ2-5, with 10 bases matching TRBD1. The CDR3 is 15 residues long. V shed 5 bases, J shed 5 bases, and the junction held 8 bases outside the gene matches. The CDR3 DNA reads TGTGCCAGCAGTCCGAATAGGGGACAGGGGGAGACCCAGTACTTC. It translates to CASSPNRGQGETQYF.

In this sample, this clonotype turned up a few times. V and J are TRBV24-1 and TRBJ2-3, with D uncertain. With 2 bases removed from V and 5 bases from J, the gap between germline ends came to 4 bases. Germline V gives CDR1 KGHDR, CDR2 SFDVKD. The CDR3 is 12 amino acids. CDR3 DNA: TGTGCCACCAGTGATTCCCTAGATACGCAGTATTTT. Translation gives CATSDSLDTQYF.

This clonotype came up a few times. The chain links TRBV13 to TRBJ2-7; no definite D call. This CDR3 spans 11 amino acids. The V and J ends lost 3 bases and 7 bases respectively, with 7 bases between them. Germline V CDR1 and CDR2: PRHDT, FYEKMQ (reference sequence). The CDR3, as DNA: TGTGCCAGCAGCTTCCGAAGAGAGCAGTACTTC. Its protein is CASSFRREQYF.

The V call is TRBV6-1, the J call TRBJ1-1; TRBD1 is a possible D gene (6 bases). The CDR3 is 13 amino acids. Between the trimmed V and J ends, which lost 4 bases and 1 base, there was a span of 7 bases. Germline loops: CDR1 MNHNS, CDR2 SASEGT. This CDR3 reads CASSGTANTEAFF. Here the CDR3 DNA reads TGTGCCAGCAGTGGGACAGCGAACACTGAAGCTTTCTTT.

This clonotype showed up just once. The J gene is TRBJ1-1, the V gene TRBV9; no firm D call. Germline V CDR1 and CDR2: SGDLS, YYNGEE. Deletions cut 0 bases from V and 1 base from J, with 7 bases between. This CDR3 spans 14 amino acids. The CDR3 loop reads CASSVAAANTEAFF. The CDR3 nucleotides read TGTGCCAGCAGCGTAGCGGCGGCGAACACTGAAGCTTTCTTT. Variable domain in full (rest from reference TRBV9 and TRBJ1-1): DSGVTQTPKHLITATGQRVTLRCSPRSGDLSVYWYQQSLDQGLQFLIQYYNGEERAKGNILERFSAQQFPDLHSELNLSSLELGDSALYFCASSVAAANTEAFFGQGTRLTVV.

In this sample, this clonotype turned up a few times. The V call is TRBV28, the J call TRBJ1-5, with 9 bases lining up with TRBD1. With 7 bases clipped from V and 1 base from J, the junction kept 14 bases outside the gene matches. The CDR3 runs to 18 residues. Germline lookup yields CDR1 MDHEN and CDR2 SYDVKM. The CDR3 protein is CASNSWTGAIRSNQPQHF. The CDR3 DNA sequence: TGTGCCAGCAACTCTTGGACAGGGGCGATAAGGAGCAATCAGCCCCAGCATTTT.

The chain employs TRBV25-1 and TRBJ2-2; TRBD2 is a possible D gene (6 bases). The V end was cut by 11 bases, the J end by 6 bases, with 22 bases between. Germline CDR1 reads MGHDK; CDR2 reads SYGVNS. This CDR3 has 15 residues. The CDR3: CAGKGRDSRPGELFF. The CDR3 coding sequence is TGTGCCGGAAAAGGTCGGGACTCCCGTCCCGGGGAGCTGTTTTTT.

The V and J genes are TRBV16 and TRBJ2-2; TRBD1 matches at 8 bases. The junction had 3 bases not matched to a gene; V was cut back by 1 base and J by 5 bases. The CDR3 spans 15 residues. Germline V lookup: CDR1 KGHSY, CDR2 FQNENV. The CDR3 loop is CASSQFDRGTGELFF. DNA for the CDR3: TGTGCCAGCAGCCAATTCGACAGGGGAACCGGGGAGCTGTTTTTT.

There are a few counts of this clonotype. V gene TRBV5-1 combines with J gene TRBJ2-1; maybe TRBD1 (6 bases). This CDR3 contains 17 residues. Germline CDR1 is SGHRS and CDR2 is YFSETQ. The V gene lost 3 bases and the J gene lost 0 bases, with 16 bases spanning the gap. The CDR3 reads CASSSDRLVSSYNEQFF. In DNA form, the CDR3 reads TGCGCCAGCAGCTCGGACAGACTGGTTAGCTCCTACAATGAGCAGTTCTTC.

The chain carries TRBV27 and TRBJ2-7; D possibly corresponds to TRBD1 (6 bases). The CDR3 is 13 residues long. Trimming took off 3 bases at V and 4 bases at J, with 10 bases between the two ends. CDR1 MNHEY and CDR2 SMNVEV come from the germline V gene (reference sequence). The DNA for the CDR3 is TGTGCCAGCAGTTTCGTGAGGGGGTACGAGCAGTACTTC. This gives the protein CASSFVRGYEQYF.

The rearrangement links TRBV11-1 to TRBJ2-5; the D is unclear. V was shortened by 2 bases and J by 2 bases, with 6 bases between the two germline ends. The CDR3 extends over 13 amino acids. Germline CDR1 SGHAT, CDR2 FQDESV (reference sequence). CDR3 in amino acids: CASSLRRQETQYF. CDR3 nucleotide sequence: TGTGCCAGCAGCTTACGCAGGCAAGAGACCCAGTACTTC.

This clonotype was detected a few times. The chain carries TRBV3-1 and TRBJ2-1; D unclear. Per the germline V gene, CDR1 is LGHDT and CDR2 is YNNKEL (reference sequence). The CDR3 length is 14 residues. Trimming pared 8 bases from V and 1 base from J, leaving 12 bases between. The CDR3 region is CASRAAYSYNEQFF. CDR3 nucleotide sequence: TGTGCCAGCCGGGCTGCCTATTCCTACAATGAGCAGTTCTTC.

The rearrangement links TRBV2 to TRBJ2-6, with TRBD1 matching 8 bases. V was clipped by 7 bases and J by 0 bases; unmatched bases: 11. CDR1 and CDR2 from the germline V gene are SNHLY and FYNNEI. The CDR3 sequence is 18 residues long. The CDR3 here is CASTKDRVGFSGANVLTF. In DNA, the CDR3 is TGTGCCAGCACGAAGGACAGGGTGGGCTTCTCTGGGGCCAACGTCCTGACTTTC.

This chain connects TRBV27 to TRBJ1-4, with 7 bases identical to TRBD1. V trimming: 5 bases; J trimming: 4 bases; junction bases outside the gene matches: 13. Germline V CDR1 and CDR2: MNHEY, SMNVEV (reference sequence). The CDR3 loop spans 17 amino acids. DNA for the CDR3: TGTGCCAGCAGTCCCGACAGGGCGGAGGTGGATAATGAAAAACTGTTTTTT. Translation: CASSPDRAEVDNEKLFF.